What follows are 21 T cell receptor beta chains derived from one specimen sequenced in a study of T cells in women clearing cervical HPV infection. Repertoires were generated with immunoSEQ multiplex PCR, while TCRdb's copy carries only in-frame clones and drops some. The sample includes 35,000 to 45,000 clones. The sample was blood buffy coat. Receptor source: a woman between 18 and 70 years old with a cervical HPV16 infection that either progressed to CIN3+ or cleared (not recorded which).

Worth noting for this clone: The CDR3 end lies 3 residues beyond the end of the read and is filled in from the germline J gene. The chain combines TRBV5-1 with TRBJ1-4, with D possibly matching TRBD1 (5 bases). CDR3 length: 13 residues. Germline V gives CDR1 SGHRS, CDR2 YFSETQ. V was pared by 1 base and J by 7 bases, with 8 bases between. CDR3 loop: CASSLQGVEKLFF. Partial CDR3 DNA: TGCGCCAGCAGCTTGCAAGGGGTTGAAAAA.

In the case of this clone: The read finishes 3 residues shy of the CDR3 end, and the germline J gene is used to complete it. This sequence joins TRBV7-2 and TRBJ2-7, with 8 bases that match TRBD2. The CDR3 runs to 15 residues. Germline values: CDR1 SGHTA, CDR2 FQGNSA. V lost 4 bases, J lost 4 bases, and 9 bases stayed unmatched. The DNA read from the CDR3 is TGTGCCAGCAGCTGGACCTCAAGCGGGAGTTACGAG. Amino acids: CASSWTSSGSYE. The full CDR3 protein reads CASSWTSSGSYEQYF. Supplemented by reference TRBV7-2 and TRBJ2-7, the full variable domain reads GAGVSQSPSNKVTEKGKDVELRCDPISGHTALYWYRQSLGQGLEFLIYFQGNSAPDKSGLPSDRFSAERTGGSVSTLTIQRTQQEDSAVYLCASSWTSSGSYEQYFGPGTRLTVT.

Of note for this clone: The missing CDR3 end, 3 residues past where the read stops, is filled in from the germline J gene. V is TRBV20-1 and J is TRBJ1-4; D remains ambiguous. Between the trimmed V and J ends, which lost 6 bases and 6 bases, there was a span of 11 bases. Germline V gene sequence: CDR1 DFQATT, CDR2 SNEGSKA (reference sequence). The CDR3 has 12 residues. The CDR3 bases that were read are TGCAGTGCCACTAAGGCTTATGAAAAA. Its protein is CSATKAYEK. The complete CDR3 sequence is CSATKAYEKLFF.

The CDR3 loop is CSVRGQGTSTDTQYF. Partial CDR3 DNA: TGCAGCGTCCGCGGACAGGGCACTAGCACAGATACG. The chain is built from TRBV29-1 and TRBJ2-3; 8 nucleotides line up with TRBD1. The read ends 3 residues early relative to the CDR3; the germline J gene fills the gap. The CDR3 spans 15 residues. Germline V lookup: CDR1 SQVTM, CDR2 ANQGSEA. Trimming removed 6 bases from V and 0 bases from J; junction bases left unmatched: 8.

Of note for this clone: The read stops 3 residues short of the end of the CDR3; the missing end is completed from the germline J gene. The genes are TRBV20-1 and TRBJ2-1; 10 positions match TRBD2. The germline CDR1 and CDR2 sequences are DFQATT and SNEGSKA (reference sequence). The length of the CDR3 is 15 residues. V dropped 5 bases and J dropped 2; count of bases not matched to a gene: 6. The CDR3: CSAWKREGPYNEQFF. CDR3 bases read: TGCAGTGCTTGGAAGCGGGAGGGCCCCTACAATGAG.

Note on this clone: The read gets to within 3 residues of the CDR3 end, and the germline J gene fills in the rest. V and J are TRBV7-9 and TRBJ2-3, with 9 positions matching TRBD2. This CDR3 contains 15 residues. With 5 bases clipped from V and 1 base from J, the junction kept 4 bases outside the gene matches. Germline values: CDR1 SEHNR, CDR2 FQNEAQ (reference sequence). CDR3 bases read: TGTGCCAGCAGCACCTCTAGCGGGGGCACAGATACG. The encoded protein is CASSTSSGGTDT. The full CDR3 reads CASSTSSGGTDTQYF.

Remarks on this clone: The read falls 3 residues short of the CDR3 end, and the missing part is taken from the germline J gene. The gene calls are TRBV7-2 and TRBJ2-7; the match to TRBD2 covers 8 bases. The CDR3 contains 14 residues. V gave up 3 bases and J gave up 0 bases; unmatched junction bases: 1. Germline assignment: CDR1 SGHTA and CDR2 FQGNSA. The CDR3 sequence is CASSFSGTSYEQYF. The part of the CDR3 DNA that was read is TGTGCCAGCAGCTTTAGCGGGACCTCCTACGAG.

On this clone itself: The DNA ends 3 residues before the CDR3 does, and the rest of the CDR3 is filled in from the germline J gene. The genes are TRBV11-2 and TRBJ2-5, with TRBD2 matching over 12 bases. This CDR3 spans 15 amino acids. Germline CDR1 and CDR2: SGHAT and FQNNGV. J gave up 4 bases and V 5 bases, and 5 bases lay outside the gene matches. The CDR3 DNA, read in part, is TGTGCCAGCAGCCTGACTAGCGGGAGTCCAGAGACC. Translation gives CASSLTSGSPET. The full CDR3 is CASSLTSGSPETQYF.

Remarks on this clone: Sequencing ends 3 residues short of the CDR3 end; the germline J gene provides the rest. The rearrangement joins TRBV6-2 or TRBV6-3 to TRBJ1-1, with D maybe TRBD1 (5 bases). Germline V lookup: CDR1 MNHEY, CDR2 SVGEGT. With 3 bases removed from V and 7 bases from J, the gap between germline ends came to 18 bases. There are 15 residues in the CDR3. CDR3 DNA, as far as it was read: TGTGCCAGCAGTTATGGAACGGCTAAGGGGCTTGAA. This translates into CASSYGTAKGLE. In full, the CDR3 is CASSYGTAKGLEAFF.

The CDR3 bases that were read are TGTGCCAGCAGCCTCAGGACTAGCGGGGGTAAGAGGGATACG. It encodes CASSLRTSGGKRDT. The full CDR3 protein reads CASSLRTSGGKRDTQYF. The chain joins TRBV27 to TRBJ2-3; 13 nucleotides align to TRBD2. The read finishes 3 residues shy of the CDR3 end, and the germline J gene is used to complete it. The CDR3 contains 17 residues. V dropped 6 bases and J dropped 6; count of bases not matched to a gene: 12. Germline V gene sequence: CDR1 MNHEY, CDR2 SMNVEV (reference sequence).

About this clone itself: The CDR3 end is not reached by the read, which stops 3 residues before it; the germline J gene fills it in. V usage is TRBV19 and J usage is TRBJ2-5, with 9 bases fitting TRBD1. Germline V gene lookup returns CDR1 LNHDA and CDR2 SQIVND (reference sequence). CDR3 size: 15 residues. With V trimmed by 6 bases and J by 4 bases, 9 bases remained unmatched. The sequenced CDR3 bases are TGTGCCAGTAGGCGGACAGGGGTATTAGGAGAGACC. It codes for CASRRTGVLGET. The whole CDR3 sequence reads CASRRTGVLGETQYF. Together with reference TRBV19 and TRBJ2-5, the CDR3 gives the full variable domain: DGGITQSPKYLFRKEGQNVTLSCEQNLNHDAMYWYRQDPGQGLRLIYYSQIVNDFQKGDIAEGYSVSREKKESFPLTVTSAQKNPTAFYLCASRRTGVLGETQYFGPGTRLLVL.

In the case of this clone: The read is 3 residues too short to cover the CDR3 end, so that end is filled in from the germline J gene. The chain recombines TRBV14 with TRBJ1-1, with D possibly matching TRBD1 (6 bases). Germline loops: CDR1 SGHDN, CDR2 FVKESK. V lost 4 bases, J lost 4 bases, and 10 bases lay in between. This CDR3 contains 13 residues. CDR3 protein: CASSLTRGTEAFF. CDR3 bases read: TGTGCCAGCAGCCTCACCAGGGGCACTGAA.

As to this clone: The read ends 3 residues shy of where the CDR3 ends; the end is completed using the germline J gene. The genes are TRBV18 and TRBJ1-2, with TRBD1 identical over 10 bases. The CDR3 runs 16 residues. J lost 4 bases, V lost 6 bases, and 11 bases had no gene match. Germline CDR1 KGHSH, CDR2 LQKENI. CDR3 region: CASSLQTGTGVYGYTF. The sequenced CDR3 bases are TGTGCCAGCTCCCTACAGACCGGGACAGGGGTCTATGGC.

As for this clone: The read is 3 residues too short to cover the CDR3 end, so that end is filled in from the germline J gene. The rearrangement links TRBV10-3 to TRBJ1-5; D not certain. Germline V gene sequence: CDR1 ENHRY, CDR2 SYGVKD. V lost 10 bases and J 4 bases, leaving 11 bases between the germline ends. The CDR3 covers 12 residues. The covered CDR3 bases are TGTGCCACCCACAATATGAATCAGCCC. Translated, it gives CATHNMNQP. The complete CDR3 reads CATHNMNQPQHF.

About this clone: The read gets to within 3 residues of the CDR3 end, and the germline J gene fills in the rest. The chain has TRBV30 and TRBJ1-1; D uncertain. The germline gives CDR1 GTSNPN, CDR2 SVGIG (reference sequence). The CDR3 sequence is 13 residues long. Trimming left V 2 bases short and J 1 base short, with 8 bases between. The CDR3 is CAWSLPGNTEAFF. CDR3 DNA (partial): TGTGCCTGGAGTTTACCGGGGAACACTGAA. Drawing the rest from reference TRBV30 and TRBJ1-1, the complete variable domain is SQTIHQWPATLVQPVGSPLSLECTVEGTSNPNLYWYRQAAGRGLQLLFYSVGIGQISSEVPQNLSASRPQDRQFILSSKKLLLSDSGFYLCAWSLPGNTEAFFGQGTRLTVV.

Notes on this clone: With the read ending 3 residues before the CDR3 end, the germline J gene is used to fill in that end. The J gene is TRBJ2-3, the V gene TRBV19, with 7 bases identical to TRBD2. The CDR3 runs to 16 residues. V shed 1 base and J 2 bases; nucleotides not matched to a gene: 6. Germline CDR1 and CDR2: LNHDA and SQIVND (reference sequence). The CDR3 spells CASSIGQRGYTDTQYF. The part of the CDR3 DNA that was read is TGTGCCAGTAGTATAGGGCAGCGGGGATACACAGATACG.

The DNA read from the CDR3 is TGTGCCAGCAGCTTAGCAGTCACAGGGAGGACTGAA. Translated: CASSLAVTGRTE. The CDR3 reads in full as CASSLAVTGRTEAFF. This chain joins TRBV7-2 and TRBJ1-1, with D possibly TRBD1 on 6 matching bases. The CDR3 end lies 3 residues beyond the end of the read and is filled in from the germline J gene. The germline CDR1 and CDR2 sequences are SGHTA and FQGNSA. V lost 0 bases to trimming and J lost 5 bases, with 13 bases between them. The CDR3 covers 15 residues.

A remark on this clone: The read finishes 3 residues shy of the CDR3 end, and the germline J gene is used to complete it. J is TRBJ2-5 and V is TRBV29-1, with 7 bases aligning to TRBD1. The CDR3 consists of 12 residues. Looked up from germline, CDR1 is SQVTM and CDR2 is ANQGSEA. V gave up 7 bases and J gave up 2 bases; unmatched junction bases: 4. The CDR3 DNA, read in part, is TGCAGCGCCAGGACAGGTCAAGAGACC. This gives the protein CSARTGQET. The full CDR3 reads CSARTGQETQYF.

For this clone: The CDR3 extends 3 residues past the end of the read, so its final part is completed from the germline J gene. This chain connects TRBV20-1 to TRBJ2-3; TRBD1 aligns across 10 bases. The CDR3 has 17 amino acids. CDR1 DFQATT and CDR2 SNEGSKA come from the germline V gene (reference sequence). With V trimmed by 3 bases and J by 6 bases, 15 bases remained unmatched. Partial CDR3 DNA: TGCAGTGCTAGGAGGACTTGGGACAGGGGTAATGTGGATACG. It is translated as CSARRTWDRGNVDT. The entire CDR3 protein reads CSARRTWDRGNVDTQYF.

Regarding this clone: The read falls 3 residues short of the CDR3 end, and the missing part is taken from the germline J gene. The chain has TRBV5-6 and TRBJ2-7; D remains ambiguous. The germline V gene encodes CDR1 SGHDT and CDR2 YYEEEE. V lost 2 bases and J 4 bases, leaving 7 bases between the germline ends. There are 12 residues in the CDR3. CDR3 DNA, as far as it was read: TGTGCCAGCAGCTTTGGCCAATACGAG. It yields the protein CASSFGQYE. The CDR3 in its entirety is CASSFGQYEQYF.

The CDR3: CASSRDRVGTYEQYF. CDR3 DNA (partial): TGTGCCAGCTCACGGGACAGGGTTGGGACCTACGAG. The chain has TRBV18 and TRBJ2-7; TRBD1 matches 9 bases. The read stops 3 residues short of the end of the CDR3; the missing end is completed from the germline J gene. Trimming took 4 bases from V and 2 from J; bases not matched to a gene: 6. In germline, CDR1 is KGHSH, CDR2 LQKENI. The CDR3 is 15 residues long. The full variable domain, its missing parts supplied by reference TRBV18 and TRBJ2-7, is NAGVMQNPRHLVRRRGQEARLRCSPMKGHSHVYWYRQLPEEGLKFMVYLQKENIIDESGMPKERFSAEFPKEGPSILRIQQVVRGDSAAYFCASSRDRVGTYEQYFGPGTRLTVT.